This is a list of T cell receptor beta chains from one sample in a study of technical replicates of blood from several donors. Assay used: immunoSEQ multiplex PCR; TCRdb lists only in-frame clones, some missing. The data show tens of thousands of clones, about 94% seen once. The sequenced material came from T cells isolated from PBMCs. The receptors derive from a human donor in good health. CDR3s include the opening cysteine and the closing phenylalanine or tryptophan. The D gene is left open where the match is weak.

>TRBV7-9|TRBJ1-3|-
TGTGCCAGCAGCCTAGGCAGTGACACCATATATTTT
CASSLGSDTIYF
>TRBV30|TRBJ2-7|-
TGTGCCTGGGGTCCGCGCTACGAGCAGTACTTC
CAWGPRYEQYF
>TRBV27|TRBJ2-3|TRBD2
TGTGCCAGCAGCCTTCTAGCGGGAGAACTCGCAGATACGCAGTATTTT
CASSLLAGELADTQYF
>TRBV28|TRBJ2-1|TRBD2
TGTGCCAGCGGGTCTGCGGGAGGGCCCTCCTACAATGAGCAGTTCTTC
CASGSAGGPSYNEQFF
>TRBV19|TRBJ1-2|-
TGTGCCAGTAGTATCGGTTCTGGTTTGCAGGGAGGCTCTAACTATGGCTACACCTTC
CASSIGSGLQGGSNYGYTF
>TRBV6-5|TRBJ2-7|-
TGTGCCAGCAGTTACTCTAGCGCTTACGAGCAGTACTTC
CASSYSSAYEQYF
>TRBV2|TRBJ2-7|-
TGTGCCAGCAGTGAAGCGCCGGGACACTACTACGAGCAGTACTTC
CASSEAPGHYYEQYF
>TRBV9|TRBJ2-1|TRBD2
TGTGCCAGCAGCGTAGGGACTAGCGGGATCCCACAGTACGATGAGCAGTTCTTC
CASSVGTSGIPQYDEQFF
>TRBV29-1|TRBJ2-1|-
TGCAGCGTTGAAGGTGGGAGGCTTGAGCAGTTCTTC
CSVEGGRLEQFF
>TRBV6-1|TRBJ1-2|TRBD1
TGTGCCAGCAGGGGGACAGGGGGGCATGGCTACACCTTC
CASRGTGGHGYTF
>TRBV5-1|TRBJ1-1|-
TGCGCCAGCAGTCTGGGCACCACTGAAGCTTTCTTT
CASSLGTTEAFF